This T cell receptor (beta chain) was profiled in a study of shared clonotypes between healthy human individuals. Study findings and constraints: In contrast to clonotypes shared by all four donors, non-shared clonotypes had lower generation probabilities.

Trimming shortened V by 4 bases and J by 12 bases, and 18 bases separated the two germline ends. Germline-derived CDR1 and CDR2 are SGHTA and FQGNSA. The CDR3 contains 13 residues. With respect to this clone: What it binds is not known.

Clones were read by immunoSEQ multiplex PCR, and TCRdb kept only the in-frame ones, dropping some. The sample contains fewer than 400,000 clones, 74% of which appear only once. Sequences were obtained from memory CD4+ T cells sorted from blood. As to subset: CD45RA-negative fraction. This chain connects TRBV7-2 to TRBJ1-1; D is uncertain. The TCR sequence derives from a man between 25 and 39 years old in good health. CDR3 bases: TGTGCCAGCAGCTCACAGAGTAATTTTAGGTCTTTCTTT. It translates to CASSSQSNFRSFF.